The present T cell receptor beta chain was sequenced within a study of shared clonotypes between healthy human individuals. About the research overall: Per donor, three plates held CD4 naive cells, three held CD4 memory, two held CD8 naive and one held CD8 memory. The study, taken as a whole, reports: Clonotypes not shared had lower generation probabilities than those common to all four donors. Donor scarcity curtailed the genetic and exposure-history diversity represented herein.

The authors ran the assay at deep level. TCRdb's table, derived via immunoSEQ multiplex PCR, lists solely in-frame clones and lacks some. Of about 2 million clones listed, about 95% were seen once; the top ten hold about 1.1%. Positively selected for CCR7, the CD45RO-negative cells used as naive CD8 cells excluded terminally differentiated effector memory CD45RA+ cells. This clone was counted ten times or more. Its cognate antigen is unknown. The V end lost 4 bases, the J end lost 2 bases, and 14 bases lay between the germline ends. The CDR3 contains 15 residues. Germline V gives CDR1 LNHDA, CDR2 SQIVND (reference sequence).

This clonotype originated in a man between 18 and 29 years old in good health. The chain uses TRBV19 and TRBJ1-2; weak D call: TRBD1 (5 bases). Input material: naive CD8+ T cells sorted from blood. The CDR3 loop is CASSNRQGGNYGYTF. CDR3 bases: TGTGCCAGTAGTAATCGTCAGGGAGGGAACTATGGCTACACCTTC.